Each of the 10 T cell receptor beta chains below was sequenced from the same sample in a study of shared clonotypes between healthy human individuals. Produced via immunoSEQ multiplex PCR; TCRdb's table is partial and in-frame only. The sample shows approximately 700,000 clones, around four fifths of them seen only once. Sequencing used memory CD4+ T cells sorted from blood. As to subset: CD45RA-negative fraction. Receptors originate from a woman aged 25 to 39 in good health.

This clone came up once. This sequence joins TRBV6-6 and TRBJ2-7; 8 nucleotides align to TRBD2. Losses at the gene ends were 4 bases for V and 2 bases for J; bases not matched to a gene: 1. CDR1 is MNHNY and CDR2 is SVGAGI in the germline V gene (reference sequence). The CDR3 extends over 13 amino acids. The DNA for the CDR3 is TGTGCCAGCAGTTCCGGGAGGGCCTACGAGCAGTACTTC. As protein: CASSSGRAYEQYF.

This chain uses TRBV6-4 with TRBJ1-5; no clear D gene. CDR1 MRHNA and CDR2 SNTAGT come from the germline V gene. Trimming removed 5 bases from V and 5 bases from J, with 10 bases in between. The CDR3 runs 13 residues. The CDR3 region has the DNA TGTGCCAGCAGTTCCGATCTAGATCAGCCCCAGCATTTT. Encoded protein: CASSSDLDQPQHF.

J is TRBJ1-1 and V is TRBV10-1, with 7 nucleotides matching TRBD1. Germline V gene lookup returns CDR1 WNHNN and CDR2 SYGVQD (reference sequence). This CDR3 is built from 15 residues. Unmatched junction bases numbered 5, after V lost 0 bases and J lost 4 bases. CDR3 sequence (DNA): TGCGCCAGCAGTGAGTCGAGGGCAGGGGGCACTGAAGCTTTCTTT. Amino acid sequence: CASSESRAGGTEAFF.

Only one count was recorded for this clone. V usage is TRBV30 and J usage is TRBJ1-1, with 7 bases matching TRBD1. Trimming cost V 4 bases and J 8 bases; bases outside gene matches: 7. This CDR3 is built from 12 residues. Germline V CDR1 and CDR2: GTSNPN, SVGIG (reference sequence). The CDR3 protein is CAWIRDRSEAFF. CDR3 bases: TGTGCCTGGATAAGGGACAGATCAGAAGCTTTCTTT.

The chain combines TRBV5-6 with TRBJ1-2; D is uncertain. With 0 bases removed from V and 4 bases from J, the gap between germline ends came to 7 bases. Germline assignment: CDR1 SGHDT and CDR2 YYEEEE. The CDR3 runs to 13 residues. CDR3 in amino acids: CASSLVHSYGYTF. CDR3 nucleotide sequence: TGTGCCAGCAGCTTGGTACATTCCTATGGCTACACCTTC.

The rearrangement uses TRBV5-4 and TRBJ2-3; 12 positions match TRBD2. Germline CDR1 is SGHNT and CDR2 is YYREEE (reference sequence). V trimming: 4 bases; J trimming: 6 bases; junction bases outside the gene matches: 6. This CDR3 contains 15 residues. The CDR3 nucleotides read TGTGCCAGCAGCGGCTCGACTAGCGGGAGTGATACGCAGTATTTT. It translates to CASSGSTSGSDTQYF.

This clone appeared a single time. The chain employs TRBV11-2 and TRBJ2-7; 12 bases line up with TRBD2. The V segment lost 4 bases and the J segment 3 bases; nucleotides outside the gene matches: 7. The CDR3 spans 16 residues. Germline V lookup: CDR1 SGHAT, CDR2 FQNNGV. DNA for the CDR3: TGTGCCAGCAGCTCCAGGGGACTAGCGGGCCTCTACGAGCAGTACTTC. It encodes CASSSRGLAGLYEQYF.

This rearrangement joins TRBV19 to TRBJ2-1; 7 bases map to TRBD2. V was pared by 4 bases and J by 15 bases, with 12 bases of the junction left unmatched. The CDR3 is made up of 13 amino acids. CDR1 and CDR2 (germline): LNHDA, SQIVND (reference sequence). CDR3 DNA sequence: TGTGCCAGTAGTACCCGGGACTACGAAATCGTGTTCTTC. Translated, it gives CASSTRDYEIVFF.

V and J are TRBV5-6 and TRBJ2-7; 11 bases map to TRBD2. Germline V gene data show CDR1 as SGHDT and CDR2 as YYEEEE. Losses at the gene ends were 4 bases for V and 0 bases for J; bases not matched to a gene: 0. The CDR3 length is 14 residues. The CDR3 DNA is TGTGCCAGCAGCCTAGCGGGAGGCTCCTACGAGCAGTACTTC. Residues: CASSLAGGSYEQYF.

This clone was counted once. This chain connects TRBV7-8 to TRBJ2-7, with no clear D. V was trimmed by 5 bases and J by 3 bases, leaving 8 bases between them. Germline CDR1 SGHVS, CDR2 FQNEAQ. The CDR3 runs to 12 residues. The CDR3 sequence is CASSVQYYEQYF. In DNA form, the CDR3 reads TGTGCCAGCAGCGTCCAGTACTACGAGCAGTACTTC.